The rows below give T cell receptor beta chains drawn from one sample of a study of blood T cell repertoires in COVID-19. The repertoire was sequenced with immunoSEQ multiplex PCR; TCRdb's copy has only in-frame clones and lacks some. The repertoire includes approximately 52,000 clones, around 88% of them detected once, and around 1.2% sits in the top ten. The sequencing sample was made of peripheral blood. Receptor source: a man aged 55 to 70 with acute or convalescent COVID-19. CDR3s include the opening cysteine and the closing phenylalanine or tryptophan. The order of the fields is J gene, CDR3 length, clone size, V gene, D gene, CDR3 protein, CDR3 DNA. A D gene is named only where the DNA matches it firmly. A row's size may be missing; if present it is once, few, many or a size class.

TRBJ1-1 14 - TRBV18 TRBD1 CASSPPDRETEAFF TGTGCCAGCTCACCACCGGACAGGGAGACTGAAGCTTTCTTT
TRBJ2-7 13 - TRBV6-5 TRBD2 CATLAGTAYEQYF TGTGCCACCTTAGCGGGGACGGCCTACGAGCAGTACTTC
TRBJ2-3 15 - TRBV6-6 TRBD1 CASSPDRGDGDTQYF TGTGCCAGCAGCCCCGACAGGGGGGACGGAGATACGCAGTATTTT
TRBJ1-2 13 once TRBV2 - CASSLGGNYGYTF TGTGCCAGCAGCTTGGGGGGTAACTATGGCTACACCTTC
TRBJ1-1 15 - TRBV4-2 TRBD1 CASSQADREDTEAFF TGTGCCAGCAGCCAAGCAGACAGGGAGGACACTGAAGCTTTCTTT
TRBJ2-7 13 - TRBV15 TRBD2 CATSRVRGGEQYF TGTGCCACCAGCAGAGTTCGGGGGGGCGAGCAGTACTTC
TRBJ2-7 11 - TRBV18 - CASSELNEQYF TGTGCCAGCTCCGAGTTAAACGAGCAGTACTTC
TRBJ2-5 13 - TRBV11-2 - CASSLRVQETQYF TGTGCCAGCAGCTTGCGGGTCCAAGAGACCCAGTACTTC
TRBJ1-3 15 - TRBV27 - CASSLSRGSGNTIYF TGTGCCAGCAGTTTATCGCGGGGCTCTGGAAACACCATATATTTT
TRBJ1-3 15 - TRBV4-2 - CASSQWGGVGNTIYF TGTGCCAGCAGCCAATGGGGGGGAGTTGGAAACACCATATATTTT
TRBJ1-1 14 few TRBV5-1 TRBD1 CASSPGTGNTEAFF TGCGCCAGCAGCCCCGGGACAGGGAACACTGAAGCTTTCTTT
TRBJ1-5 15 - TRBV2 - CASSESANSNQPQHF TGTGCCAGCAGTGAGTCTGCTAATAGCAATCAGCCCCAGCATTTT
TRBJ1-6 13 - TRBV5-1 - CASSRTETSPLHF TGCGCCAGCAGCCGGACAGAAACTTCACCCCTCCACTTT
TRBJ2-7 16 - TRBV7-9 TRBD1 CASSYSPGQGSYEQYF TGTGCCAGCAGCTACTCCCCGGGACAGGGCTCCTACGAGCAGTACTTC
TRBJ2-1 15 few TRBV19 TRBD2 CASTPVAGGYNEQFF TGTGCCAGTACCCCGGTCGCGGGGGGGTACAATGAGCAGTTCTTC
TRBJ1-2 13 - TRBV27 - CASSSFREDGYTF TGTGCCAGCAGTAGTTTCCGGGAGGATGGCTACACCTTC
TRBJ2-1 15 - TRBV5-1 - CASRVAVSSYNEQFF TGCGCCAGCAGGGTAGCGGTGAGCTCCTACAATGAGCAGTTCTTC
TRBJ1-1 14 - TRBV7-2 TRBD1 CASSPRQGGTEAFF TGTGCCAGCAGCCCTAGACAGGGAGGCACTGAAGCTTTCTTT
TRBJ1-2 13 - TRBV6-2/TRBV6-3 - CASSLQGFDGYTF TGTGCCAGCAGTCTCCAGGGGTTCGATGGCTACACCTTC
TRBJ2-3 18 - TRBV5-1 - CASNPQRENKGYTDTQYF TGCGCCAGCAACCCCCAGAGGGAGAATAAGGGCTACACAGATACGCAGTATTTT
TRBJ2-7 15 - TRBV9 TRBD2 CASSVAHTSDYEQYF TGTGCCAGCAGCGTGGCGCATACTAGCGATTACGAGCAGTACTTC
TRBJ2-4 17 - TRBV7-2 TRBD2 CASSLRVGRTNQNIQYF TGTGCCAGCAGCTTAAGAGTCGGGAGGACCAATCAAAACATTCAGTACTTC
TRBJ1-4 14 few TRBV3-1/TRBV3-2 TRBD1 CASSPGQTYEKLFF TGTGCCAGCAGCCCGGGACAGACTTATGAAAAACTGTTTTTT
TRBJ2-7 15 - TRBV4-2 TRBD1 CASSQPGQGAYEQYF TGTGCCAGCAGCCAGCCGGGACAGGGGGCTTACGAGCAGTACTTC
TRBJ2-7 13 - TRBV11-3 TRBD1 CATSRDRVHEQYF TGTGCCACCAGCCGGGACAGGGTCCACGAGCAGTACTTC
TRBJ1-4 14 - TRBV29-1 TRBD1 CSATPGQGPEKLFF TGCAGCGCTACGCCGGGACAGGGCCCAGAAAAACTGTTTTTT
TRBJ2-3 17 - TRBV3-1/TRBV3-2 TRBD2 CASTGFSGGPHTDTQYF TGTGCCAGCACCGGGTTTAGCGGGGGGCCCCACACAGATACGCAGTATTTT
TRBJ2-1 15 - TRBV15 TRBD1 CATSSYGQGGNEQFF TGTGCCACCAGCAGTTATGGACAGGGGGGGAATGAGCAGTTCTTC
TRBJ2-4 18 - TRBV11-2 TRBD2 CASSKQPGLAATRNIQYF TGTGCCAGCAGCAAACAACCGGGACTAGCGGCGACAAGAAACATTCAGTACTTC
TRBJ1-5 15 - TRBV27 - CASSLGPGGNQPQHF TGTGCCAGCAGCCTCGGACCCGGGGGCAATCAGCCCCAGCATTTT
TRBJ1-3 14 once TRBV10-1 - CASSGRNSGNTIYF TGCGCCAGCAGTGGCAGAAACTCTGGAAACACCATATATTTT